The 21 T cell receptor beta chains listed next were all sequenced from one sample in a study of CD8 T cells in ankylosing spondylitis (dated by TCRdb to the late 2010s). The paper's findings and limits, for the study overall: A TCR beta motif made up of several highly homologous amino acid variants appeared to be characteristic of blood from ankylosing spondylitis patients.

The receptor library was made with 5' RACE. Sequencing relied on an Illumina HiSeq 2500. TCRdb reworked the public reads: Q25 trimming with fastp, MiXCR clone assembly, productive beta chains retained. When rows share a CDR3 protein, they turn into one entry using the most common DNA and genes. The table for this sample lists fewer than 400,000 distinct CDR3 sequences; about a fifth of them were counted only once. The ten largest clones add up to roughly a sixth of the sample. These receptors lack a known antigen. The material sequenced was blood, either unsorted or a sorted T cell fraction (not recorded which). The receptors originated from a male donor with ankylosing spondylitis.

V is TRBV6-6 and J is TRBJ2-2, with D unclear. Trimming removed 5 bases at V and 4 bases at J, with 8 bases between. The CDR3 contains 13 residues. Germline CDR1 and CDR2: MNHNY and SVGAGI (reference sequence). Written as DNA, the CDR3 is TGTGCCAGCAGTACCAGCTCCACCGGGGAGCTGTTTTTT. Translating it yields CASSTSSTGELFF.

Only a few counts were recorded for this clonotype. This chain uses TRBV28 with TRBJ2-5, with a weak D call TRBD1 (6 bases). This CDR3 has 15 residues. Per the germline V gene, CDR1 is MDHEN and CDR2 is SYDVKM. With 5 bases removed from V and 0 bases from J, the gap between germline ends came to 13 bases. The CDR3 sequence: CASSRRGWYQETQYF. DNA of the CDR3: TGTGCCAGCAGTCGTAGGGGGTGGTACCAAGAGACCCAGTACTTC.

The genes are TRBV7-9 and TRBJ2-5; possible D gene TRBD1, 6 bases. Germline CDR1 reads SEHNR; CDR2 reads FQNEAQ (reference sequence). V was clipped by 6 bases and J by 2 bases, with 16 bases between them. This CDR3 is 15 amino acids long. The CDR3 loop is CASRGSRDNQETQYF. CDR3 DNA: TGTGCCAGCAGGGGGTCCCGGGACAATCAAGAGACCCAGTACTTC.

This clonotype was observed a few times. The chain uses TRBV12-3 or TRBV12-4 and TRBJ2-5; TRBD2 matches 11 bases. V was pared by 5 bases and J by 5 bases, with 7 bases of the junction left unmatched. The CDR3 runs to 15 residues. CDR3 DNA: TGTGCCAGCAGTCCTAGCGGGGGGTTGGGGGAGACCCAGTACTTC. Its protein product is CASSPSGGLGETQYF.

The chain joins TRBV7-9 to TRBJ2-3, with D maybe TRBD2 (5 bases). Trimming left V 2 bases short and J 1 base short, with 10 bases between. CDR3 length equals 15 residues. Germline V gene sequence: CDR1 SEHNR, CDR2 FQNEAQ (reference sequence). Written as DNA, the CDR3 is TGTGCCAGCAGCTTAAGAGGGCCGGGCACAGATACGCAGTATTTT. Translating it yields CASSLRGPGTDTQYF.

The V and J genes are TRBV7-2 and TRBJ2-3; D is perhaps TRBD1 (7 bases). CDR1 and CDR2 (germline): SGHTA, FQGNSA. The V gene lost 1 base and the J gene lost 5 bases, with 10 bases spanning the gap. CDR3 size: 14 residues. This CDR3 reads CASSLGQGGDTQYF. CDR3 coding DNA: TGTGCCAGCAGCTTAGGCCAGGGGGGAGATACGCAGTATTTT.

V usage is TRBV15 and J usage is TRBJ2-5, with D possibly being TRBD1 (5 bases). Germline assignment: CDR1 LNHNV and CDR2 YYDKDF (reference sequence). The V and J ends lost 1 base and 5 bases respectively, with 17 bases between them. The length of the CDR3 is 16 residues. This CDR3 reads CATSRALRGAGETQYF. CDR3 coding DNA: TGTGCCACCAGCAGAGCCCTCCGTGGGGCCGGGGAGACCCAGTACTTC.

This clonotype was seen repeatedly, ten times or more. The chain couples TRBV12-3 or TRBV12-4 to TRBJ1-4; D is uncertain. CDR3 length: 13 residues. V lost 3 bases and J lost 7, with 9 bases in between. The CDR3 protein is CASSLTLPEKLFF. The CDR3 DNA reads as TGTGCCAGCAGTTTGACATTGCCTGAAAAACTGTTTTTT.

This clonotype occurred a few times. CDR3 sequence (DNA): TGTGCCAGCAGGGACAGGGGGCGGGTTGAGCAGTTCTTC. Protein product: CASRDRGRVEQFF. The gene calls are TRBV6-6 and TRBJ2-1, with 11 bases matching TRBD1. CDR1 and CDR2 from the germline V gene are MNHNY and SVGAGI (reference sequence). The CDR3 spans 13 residues. Trimming at V came to 6 bases and at J to 9 bases, leaving 4 bases not matched to a gene.

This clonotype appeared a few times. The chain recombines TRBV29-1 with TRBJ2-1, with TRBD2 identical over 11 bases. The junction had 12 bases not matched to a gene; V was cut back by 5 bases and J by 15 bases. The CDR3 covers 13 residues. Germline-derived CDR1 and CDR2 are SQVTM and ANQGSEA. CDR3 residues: CSVSRLAGSRAFF. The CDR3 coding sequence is TGCAGCGTTAGCCGACTAGCGGGGAGTAGAGCGTTCTTC.

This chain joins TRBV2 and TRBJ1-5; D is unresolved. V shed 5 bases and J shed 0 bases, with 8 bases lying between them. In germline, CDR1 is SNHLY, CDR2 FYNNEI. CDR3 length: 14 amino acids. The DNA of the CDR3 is TGTGCCAGCAGTCCAGTGTATAGCAATCAGCCCCAGCATTTT. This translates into CASSPVYSNQPQHF.

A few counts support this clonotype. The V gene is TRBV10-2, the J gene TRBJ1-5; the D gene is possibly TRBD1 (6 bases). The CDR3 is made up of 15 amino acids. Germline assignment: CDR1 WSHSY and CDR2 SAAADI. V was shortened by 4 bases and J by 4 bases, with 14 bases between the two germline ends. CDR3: CASSADSIRNQPQHF. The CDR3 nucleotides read TGCGCCAGCAGTGCGGACAGCATCAGGAATCAGCCCCAGCATTTT.

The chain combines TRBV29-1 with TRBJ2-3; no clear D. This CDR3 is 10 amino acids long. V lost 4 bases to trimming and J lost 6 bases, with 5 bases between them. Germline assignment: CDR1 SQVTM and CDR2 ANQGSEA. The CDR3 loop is CSVGQDTQYF. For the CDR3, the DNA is TGCAGCGTTGGTCAGGATACGCAGTATTTT.

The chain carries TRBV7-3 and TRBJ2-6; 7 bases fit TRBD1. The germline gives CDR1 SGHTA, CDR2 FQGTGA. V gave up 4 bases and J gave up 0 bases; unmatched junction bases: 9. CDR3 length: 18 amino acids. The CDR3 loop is CASSSRDRSISGANVLTF. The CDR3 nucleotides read TGTGCCAGCAGCTCAAGGGACAGATCAATCTCTGGGGCCAACGTCCTGACTTTC.

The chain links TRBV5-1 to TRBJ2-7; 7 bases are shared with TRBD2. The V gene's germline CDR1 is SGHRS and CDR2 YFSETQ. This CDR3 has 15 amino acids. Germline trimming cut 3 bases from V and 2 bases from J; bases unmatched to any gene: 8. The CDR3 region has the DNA TGCGCCAGCAGCTCCTATACTAGCGAAACCTACGAGCAGTACTTC. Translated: CASSSYTSETYEQYF.

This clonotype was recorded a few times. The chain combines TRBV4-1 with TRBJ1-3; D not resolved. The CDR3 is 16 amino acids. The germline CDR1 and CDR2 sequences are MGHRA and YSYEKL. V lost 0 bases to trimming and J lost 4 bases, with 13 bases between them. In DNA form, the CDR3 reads TGCGCCAGCAGCCAAGAATCAGGTTCACTGGGAAACACCATATATTTT. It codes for CASSQESGSLGNTIYF.

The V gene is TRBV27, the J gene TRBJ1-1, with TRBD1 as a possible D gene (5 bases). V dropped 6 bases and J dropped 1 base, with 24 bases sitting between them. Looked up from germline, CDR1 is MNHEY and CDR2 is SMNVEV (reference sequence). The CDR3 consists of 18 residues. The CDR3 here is CASRRLGMGGVTNTEAFF. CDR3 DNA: TGTGCCAGCAGGCGACTCGGCATGGGGGGGGTTACGAACACTGAAGCTTTCTTT.

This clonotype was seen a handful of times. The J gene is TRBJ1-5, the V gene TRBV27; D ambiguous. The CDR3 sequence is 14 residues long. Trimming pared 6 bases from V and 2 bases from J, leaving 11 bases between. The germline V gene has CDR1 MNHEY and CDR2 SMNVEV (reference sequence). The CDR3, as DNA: TGTGCCAGCAGCCCACAGAGCGGCAATCAGCCCCAGCATTTT. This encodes CASSPQSGNQPQHF.

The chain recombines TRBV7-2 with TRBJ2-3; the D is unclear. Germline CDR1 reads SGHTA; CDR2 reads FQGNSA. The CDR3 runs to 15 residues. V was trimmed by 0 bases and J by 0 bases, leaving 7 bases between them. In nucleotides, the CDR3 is TGTGCCAGCAGCTTAGCGGGCCCTAGCACAGATACGCAGTATTTT. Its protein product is CASSLAGPSTDTQYF.

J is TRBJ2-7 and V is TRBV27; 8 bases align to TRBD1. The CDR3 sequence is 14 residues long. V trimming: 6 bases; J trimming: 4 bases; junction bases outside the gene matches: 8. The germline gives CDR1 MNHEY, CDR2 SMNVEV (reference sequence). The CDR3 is CASRPQGALYEQYF. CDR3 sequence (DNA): TGTGCCAGCAGGCCTCAGGGGGCGCTTTACGAGCAGTACTTC.

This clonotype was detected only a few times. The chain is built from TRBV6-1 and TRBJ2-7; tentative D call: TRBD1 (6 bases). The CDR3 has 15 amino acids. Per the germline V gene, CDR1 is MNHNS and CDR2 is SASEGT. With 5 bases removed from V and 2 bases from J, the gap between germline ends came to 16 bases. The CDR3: CASSRPGHLTYEQYF. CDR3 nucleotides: TGTGCCAGCAGTAGACCGGGACACCTTACCTACGAGCAGTACTTC.